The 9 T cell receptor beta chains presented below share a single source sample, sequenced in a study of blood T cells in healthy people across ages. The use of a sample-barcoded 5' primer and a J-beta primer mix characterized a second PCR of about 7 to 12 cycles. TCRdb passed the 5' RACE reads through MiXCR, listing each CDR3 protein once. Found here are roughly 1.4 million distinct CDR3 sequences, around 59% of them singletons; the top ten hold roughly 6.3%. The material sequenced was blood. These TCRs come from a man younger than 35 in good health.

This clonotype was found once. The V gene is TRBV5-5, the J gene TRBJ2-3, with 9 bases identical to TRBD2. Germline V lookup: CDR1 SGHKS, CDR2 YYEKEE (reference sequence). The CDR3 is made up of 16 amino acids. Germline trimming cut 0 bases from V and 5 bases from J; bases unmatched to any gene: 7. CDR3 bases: TGTGCCAGCAGCTTGGTAGCGGGAGATGGGGTAGATACGCAGTATTTT. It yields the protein CASSLVAGDGVDTQYF.

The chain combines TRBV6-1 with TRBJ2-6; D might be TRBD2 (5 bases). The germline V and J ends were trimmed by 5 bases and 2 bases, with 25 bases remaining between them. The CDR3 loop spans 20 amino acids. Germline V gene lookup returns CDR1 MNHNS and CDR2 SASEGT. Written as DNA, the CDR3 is TGTGCCAGCAGTAGAAACTCAGGACTCCCGGTCCTTCCTGGGGCCAACGTCCTGACTTTC. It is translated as CASSRNSGLPVLPGANVLTF.

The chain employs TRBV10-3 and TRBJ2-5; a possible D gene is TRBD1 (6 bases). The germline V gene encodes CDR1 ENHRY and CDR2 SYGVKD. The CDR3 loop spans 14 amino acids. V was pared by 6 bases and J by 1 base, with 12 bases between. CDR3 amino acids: CAIRDSMTQETQYF. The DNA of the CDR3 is TGTGCCATCAGGGACAGTATGACCCAAGAGACCCAGTACTTC.

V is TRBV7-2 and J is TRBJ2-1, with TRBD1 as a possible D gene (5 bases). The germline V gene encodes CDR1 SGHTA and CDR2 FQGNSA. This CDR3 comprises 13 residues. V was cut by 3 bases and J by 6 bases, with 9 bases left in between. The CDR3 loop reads CASSFSTGNEQFF. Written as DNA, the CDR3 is TGTGCCAGCAGCTTTAGCACAGGCAATGAGCAGTTCTTC.

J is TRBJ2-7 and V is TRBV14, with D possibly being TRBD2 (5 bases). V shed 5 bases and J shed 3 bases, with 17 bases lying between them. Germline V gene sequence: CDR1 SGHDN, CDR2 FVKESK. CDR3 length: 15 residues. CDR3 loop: CASSAFEGPSYEQYF. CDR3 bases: TGTGCCAGCAGCGCGTTTGAGGGCCCGAGCTACGAGCAGTACTTC.

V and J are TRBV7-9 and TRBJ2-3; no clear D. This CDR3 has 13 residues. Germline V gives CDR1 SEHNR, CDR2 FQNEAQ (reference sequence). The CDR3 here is CAYRGSSTDTQYF. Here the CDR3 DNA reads TGTGCGTACCGAGGAAGTAGCACAGATACGCAGTATTTT.

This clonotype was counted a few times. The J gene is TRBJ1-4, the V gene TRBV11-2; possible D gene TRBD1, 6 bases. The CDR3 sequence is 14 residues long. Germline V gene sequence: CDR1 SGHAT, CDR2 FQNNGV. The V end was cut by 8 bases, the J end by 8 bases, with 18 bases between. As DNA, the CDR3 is TGTGCCAGCTCCTACCTAGGGGGGAGCGAAAAACTGTTTTTT. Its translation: CASSYLGGSEKLFF.

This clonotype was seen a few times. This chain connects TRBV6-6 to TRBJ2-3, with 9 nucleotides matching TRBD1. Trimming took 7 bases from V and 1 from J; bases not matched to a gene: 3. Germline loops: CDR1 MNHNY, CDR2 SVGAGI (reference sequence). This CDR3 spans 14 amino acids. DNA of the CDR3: TGTGCCAGCACCCGGGACAGGGGCACAGATACGCAGTATTTT. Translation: CASTRDRGTDTQYF.

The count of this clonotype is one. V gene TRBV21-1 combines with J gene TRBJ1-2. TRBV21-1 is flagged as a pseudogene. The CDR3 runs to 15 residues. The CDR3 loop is CASSNAQATYYGYTF. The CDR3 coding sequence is TGTGCCAGCAGCAATGCCCAGGCGACCTACTATGGCTACACCTTC.